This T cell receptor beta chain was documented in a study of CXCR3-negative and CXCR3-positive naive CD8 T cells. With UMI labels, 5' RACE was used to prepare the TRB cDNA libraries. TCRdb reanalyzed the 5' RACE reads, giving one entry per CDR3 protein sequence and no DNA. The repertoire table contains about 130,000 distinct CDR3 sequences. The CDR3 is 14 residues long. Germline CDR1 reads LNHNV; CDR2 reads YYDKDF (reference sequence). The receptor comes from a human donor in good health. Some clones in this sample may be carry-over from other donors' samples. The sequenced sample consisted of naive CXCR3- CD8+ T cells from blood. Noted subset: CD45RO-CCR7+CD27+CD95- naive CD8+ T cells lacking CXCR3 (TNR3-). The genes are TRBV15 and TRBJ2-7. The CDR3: CATSRVGEIYEQYF.